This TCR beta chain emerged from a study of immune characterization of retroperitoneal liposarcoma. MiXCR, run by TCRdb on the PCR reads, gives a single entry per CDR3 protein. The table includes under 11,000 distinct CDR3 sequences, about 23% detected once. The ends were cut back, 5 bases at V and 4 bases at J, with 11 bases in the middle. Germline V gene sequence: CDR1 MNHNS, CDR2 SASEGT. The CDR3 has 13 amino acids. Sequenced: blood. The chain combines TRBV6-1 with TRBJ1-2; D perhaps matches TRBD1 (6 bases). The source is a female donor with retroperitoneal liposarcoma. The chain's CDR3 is CASSTDSTYGYTF. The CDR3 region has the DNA TGTGCCAGCAGTACGGACAGCACCTATGGCTACACCTTC.